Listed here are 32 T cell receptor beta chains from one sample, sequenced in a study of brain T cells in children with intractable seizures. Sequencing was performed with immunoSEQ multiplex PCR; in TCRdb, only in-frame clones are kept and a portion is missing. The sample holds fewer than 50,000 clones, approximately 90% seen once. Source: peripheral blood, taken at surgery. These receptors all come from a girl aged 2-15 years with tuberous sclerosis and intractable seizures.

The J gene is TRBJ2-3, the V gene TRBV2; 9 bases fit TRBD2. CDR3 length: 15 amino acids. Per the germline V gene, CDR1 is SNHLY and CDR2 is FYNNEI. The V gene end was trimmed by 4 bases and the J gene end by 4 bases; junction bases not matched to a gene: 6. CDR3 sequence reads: CASSALTSGSDTQYF. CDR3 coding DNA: TGTGCCAGCAGTGCTCTGACTAGCGGCTCAGATACGCAGTATTTT.

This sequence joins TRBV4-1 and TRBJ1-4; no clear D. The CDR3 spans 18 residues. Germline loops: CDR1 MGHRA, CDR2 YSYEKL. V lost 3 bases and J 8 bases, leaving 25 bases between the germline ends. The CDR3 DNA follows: TGCGCCAGCAGCCAGAGAGGCGGTTCGAGAGGAATTGAGGAAAAACTGTTTTTT. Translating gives CASSQRGGSRGIEEKLFF.

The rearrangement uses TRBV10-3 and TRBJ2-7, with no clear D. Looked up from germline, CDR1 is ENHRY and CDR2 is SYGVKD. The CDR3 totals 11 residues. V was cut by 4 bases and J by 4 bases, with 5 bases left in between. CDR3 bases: TGTGCCATCAGTGGGGGATACGAGCAGTACGTC. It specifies CAISGGYEQYV.

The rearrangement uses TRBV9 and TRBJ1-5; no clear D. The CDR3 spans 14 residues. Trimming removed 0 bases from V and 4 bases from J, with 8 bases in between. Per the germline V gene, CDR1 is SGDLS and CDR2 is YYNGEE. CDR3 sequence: CASSVGRVNQPQHF. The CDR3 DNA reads TGTGCCAGCAGCGTAGGGAGGGTTAATCAGCCCCAGCATTTT.

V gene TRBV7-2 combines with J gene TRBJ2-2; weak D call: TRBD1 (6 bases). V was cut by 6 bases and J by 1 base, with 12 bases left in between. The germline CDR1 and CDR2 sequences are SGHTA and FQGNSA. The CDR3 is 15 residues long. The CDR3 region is CASRLDRLNTGELFF. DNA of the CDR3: TGTGCCAGCAGATTGGACAGATTGAACACCGGGGAGCTGTTTTTT.

The chain's CDR3 is CASSPSRRVEETQYF. DNA for the CDR3: TGTGCCAGCAGCCCCAGCCGTAGAGTGGAAGAGACCCAGTACTTC. The V gene is TRBV11-2, the J gene TRBJ2-5, with D uncertain. Between the trimmed V and J ends, which lost 5 bases and 3 bases, there was a span of 16 bases. Per germline, CDR1 SGHAT and CDR2 FQNNGV. There are 15 residues in the CDR3. Combining the CDR3 with reference TRBV11-2 and TRBJ2-5 gives the whole variable domain EAGVAQSPRYKIIEKRQSVAFWCNPISGHATLYWYQQILGQGPKLLIQFQNNGVVDDSQLPKDRFSAERLKGVDSTLKIQPAKLEDSAVYLCASSPSRRVEETQYFGPGTRLLVL.

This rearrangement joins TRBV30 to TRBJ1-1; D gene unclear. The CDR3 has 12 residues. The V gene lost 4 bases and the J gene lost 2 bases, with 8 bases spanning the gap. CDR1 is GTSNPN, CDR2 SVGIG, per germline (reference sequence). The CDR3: CAWIKGNTEAFF. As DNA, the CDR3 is TGTGCCTGGATCAAGGGTAACACTGAAGCTTTCTTT.

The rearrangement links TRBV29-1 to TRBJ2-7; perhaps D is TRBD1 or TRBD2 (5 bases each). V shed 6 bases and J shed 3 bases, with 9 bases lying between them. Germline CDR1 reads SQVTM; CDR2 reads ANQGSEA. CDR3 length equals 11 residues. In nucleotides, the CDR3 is TGCAGCGTGGGGGACGGCTACGAGCAGTACTTC. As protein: CSVGDGYEQYF.

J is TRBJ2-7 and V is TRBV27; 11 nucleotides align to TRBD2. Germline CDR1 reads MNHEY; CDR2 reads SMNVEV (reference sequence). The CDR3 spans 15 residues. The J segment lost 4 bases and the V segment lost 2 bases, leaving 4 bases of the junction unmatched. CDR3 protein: CASSLVAGGPYEQYF. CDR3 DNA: TGTGCCAGCAGTTTAGTAGCGGGGGGGCCGTACGAGCAGTACTTC.

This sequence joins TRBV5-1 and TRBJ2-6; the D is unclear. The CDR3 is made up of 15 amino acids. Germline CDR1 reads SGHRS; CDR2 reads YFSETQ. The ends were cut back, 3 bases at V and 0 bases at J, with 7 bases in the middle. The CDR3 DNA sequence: TGCGCCAGCAGCTACCAACGCTCTGGGGCCAACGTCCTGACTTTC. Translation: CASSYQRSGANVLTF.

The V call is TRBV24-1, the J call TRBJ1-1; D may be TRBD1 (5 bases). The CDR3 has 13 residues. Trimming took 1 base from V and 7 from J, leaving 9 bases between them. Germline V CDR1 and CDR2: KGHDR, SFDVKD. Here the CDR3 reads CATSDFTGGEAFF. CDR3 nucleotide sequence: TGTGCCACCAGTGATTTTACGGGGGGTGAAGCTTTCTTT.

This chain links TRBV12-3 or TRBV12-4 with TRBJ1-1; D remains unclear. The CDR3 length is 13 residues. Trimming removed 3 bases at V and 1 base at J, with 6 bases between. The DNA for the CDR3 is TGTGCCAGCAGTTTGTACACGAACACTGAAGCTTTCTTT. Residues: CASSLYTNTEAFF.

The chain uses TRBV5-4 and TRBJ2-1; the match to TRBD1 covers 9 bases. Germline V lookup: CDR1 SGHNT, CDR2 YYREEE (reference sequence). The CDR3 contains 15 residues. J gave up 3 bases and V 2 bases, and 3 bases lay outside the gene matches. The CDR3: CASSLQGASYNEQFF. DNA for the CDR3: TGTGCCAGCAGCTTACAGGGGGCGAGCTACAATGAGCAGTTCTTC.

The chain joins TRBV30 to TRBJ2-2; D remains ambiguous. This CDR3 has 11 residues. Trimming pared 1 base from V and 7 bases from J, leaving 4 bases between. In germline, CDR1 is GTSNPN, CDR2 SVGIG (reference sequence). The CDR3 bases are TGTGCCTGGAGTGGTTTCGGGGAGCTGTTTTTT. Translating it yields CAWSGFGELFF. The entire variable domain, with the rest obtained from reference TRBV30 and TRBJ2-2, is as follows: SQTIHQWPATLVQPVGSPLSLECTVEGTSNPNLYWYRQAAGRGLQLLFYSVGIGQISSEVPQNLSASRPQDRQFILSSKKLLLSDSGFYLCAWSGFGELFFGEGSRLTVL.

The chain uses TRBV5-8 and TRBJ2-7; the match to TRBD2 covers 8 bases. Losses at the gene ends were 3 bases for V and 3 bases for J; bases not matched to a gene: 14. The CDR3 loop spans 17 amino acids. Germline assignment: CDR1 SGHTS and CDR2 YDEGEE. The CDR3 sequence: CASSSTYGGARNYEQYV. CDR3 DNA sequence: TGTGCCAGCAGCTCTACATACGGGGGGGCAAGGAACTACGAGCAGTACGTC.

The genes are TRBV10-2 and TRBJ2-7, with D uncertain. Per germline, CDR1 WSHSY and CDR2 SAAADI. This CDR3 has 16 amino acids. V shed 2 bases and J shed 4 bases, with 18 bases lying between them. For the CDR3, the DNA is TGCGCCAGCAGTGAGCCTTCAATTCAATTAAAATACGAGCAGTACTTC. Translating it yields CASSEPSIQLKYEQYF.

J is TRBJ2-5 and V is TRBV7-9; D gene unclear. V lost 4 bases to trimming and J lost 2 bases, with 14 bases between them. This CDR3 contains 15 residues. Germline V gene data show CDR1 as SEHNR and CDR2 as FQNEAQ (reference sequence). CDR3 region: CASSSRTGPQETQYF. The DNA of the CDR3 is TGTGCCAGCAGCTCAAGGACCGGTCCTCAAGAGACCCAGTACTTC. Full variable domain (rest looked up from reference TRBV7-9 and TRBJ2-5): DTGVSQNPRHKITKRGQNVTFRCDPISEHNRLYWYRQTLGQGPEFLTYFQNEAQLEKSRLLSDRFSAERPKGSFSTLEIQRTEQGDSAMYLCASSSRTGPQETQYFGPGTRLLVL.

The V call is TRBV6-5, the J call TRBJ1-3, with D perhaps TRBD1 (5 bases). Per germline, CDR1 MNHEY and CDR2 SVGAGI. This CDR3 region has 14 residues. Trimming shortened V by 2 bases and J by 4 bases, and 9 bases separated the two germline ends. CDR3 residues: CASSYGTTGNTIYF. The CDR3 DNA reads TGTGCCAGCAGTTACGGGACCACCGGAAACACCATATATTTT.

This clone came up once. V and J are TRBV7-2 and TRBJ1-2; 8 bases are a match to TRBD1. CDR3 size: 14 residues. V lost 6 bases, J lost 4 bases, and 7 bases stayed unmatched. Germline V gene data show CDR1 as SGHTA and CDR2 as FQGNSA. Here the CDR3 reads CASSRQGIGYGYTF. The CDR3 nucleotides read TGTGCCAGCAGTCGACAGGGGATAGGCTATGGCTACACCTTC.

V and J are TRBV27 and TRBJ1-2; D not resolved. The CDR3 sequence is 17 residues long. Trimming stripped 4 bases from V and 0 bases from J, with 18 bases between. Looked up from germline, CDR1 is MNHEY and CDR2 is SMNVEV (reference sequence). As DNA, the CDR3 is TGTGCCAGCAGTTCCCAAGGACTAAAAGGAGCTAACTATGGCTACACCTTC. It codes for CASSSQGLKGANYGYTF.

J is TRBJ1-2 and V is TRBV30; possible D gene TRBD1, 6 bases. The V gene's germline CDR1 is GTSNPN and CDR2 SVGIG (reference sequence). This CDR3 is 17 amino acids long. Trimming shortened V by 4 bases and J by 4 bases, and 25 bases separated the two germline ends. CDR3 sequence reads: CAWKGGGSSVRPYGYTF. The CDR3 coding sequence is TGTGCCTGGAAGGGGGGCGGTTCATCAGTGAGACCCTATGGCTACACCTTC.

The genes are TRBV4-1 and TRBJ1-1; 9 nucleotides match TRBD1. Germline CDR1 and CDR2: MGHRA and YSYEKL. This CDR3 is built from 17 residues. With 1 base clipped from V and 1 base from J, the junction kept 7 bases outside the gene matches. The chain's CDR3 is CASSQAGTGRRNTEAFF. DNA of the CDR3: TGCGCCAGCAGCCAAGCCGGGACAGGGAGGAGGAACACTGAAGCTTTCTTT.

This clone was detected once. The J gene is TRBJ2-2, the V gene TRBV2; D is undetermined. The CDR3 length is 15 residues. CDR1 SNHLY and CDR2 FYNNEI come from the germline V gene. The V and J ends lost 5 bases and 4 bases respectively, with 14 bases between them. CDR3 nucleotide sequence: TGTGCCAGCAGTCTGAGTGAGCAAATCACCGGGGAGCTGTTTTTT. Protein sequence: CASSLSEQITGELFF.

The CDR3 region has the DNA TGTGCCAGCAGCAGGGGGCGCTCAGAAAAACTGTTTTTT. Translating gives CASSRGRSEKLFF. The chain links TRBV3-1 (or the pseudogene TRBV3-2) to TRBJ1-4; 7 bases agree with TRBD1. CDR3 length: 13 residues. Losses at the gene ends were 5 bases for V and 8 bases for J; bases not matched to a gene: 5. Germline V gene lookup returns CDR1 LGHDT and CDR2 YNNKEL (reference sequence).

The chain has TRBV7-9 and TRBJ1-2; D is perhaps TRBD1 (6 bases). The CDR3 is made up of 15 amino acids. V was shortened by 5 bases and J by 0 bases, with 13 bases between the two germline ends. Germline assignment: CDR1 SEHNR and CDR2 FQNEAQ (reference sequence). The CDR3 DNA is TGTGCCAGCAGCCCCCCCAGGGGCTCTAACTATGGCTACACCTTC. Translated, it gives CASSPPRGSNYGYTF.

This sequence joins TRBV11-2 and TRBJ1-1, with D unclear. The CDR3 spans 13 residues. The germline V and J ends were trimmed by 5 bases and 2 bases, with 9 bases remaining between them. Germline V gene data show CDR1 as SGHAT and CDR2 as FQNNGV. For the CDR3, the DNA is TGTGCCAGCAGCCCGGGTGGAAACACTGAAGCTTTCTTT. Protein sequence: CASSPGGNTEAFF.

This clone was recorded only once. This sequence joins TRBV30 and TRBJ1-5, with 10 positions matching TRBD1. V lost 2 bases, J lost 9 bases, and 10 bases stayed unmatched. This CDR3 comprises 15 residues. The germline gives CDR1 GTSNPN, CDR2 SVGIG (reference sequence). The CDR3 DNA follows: TGTGCCTGGAGTTTTTCTGGGACAGGGGATCGGCCCCAGCATTTT. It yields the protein CAWSFSGTGDRPQHF.

In nucleotides, the CDR3 is TGTGCCAGCAGTCTTACACGGGACAGACCCCGGGTGGGAACTGAAGCTTTCTTT. Protein product: CASSLTRDRPRVGTEAFF. The chain uses TRBV11-2 and TRBJ1-1, with 7 bases fitting TRBD1. After removal of 6 bases from V and 5 bases from J, the junction contained 21 bases not matched to a gene. CDR3 length: 18 amino acids. In germline, CDR1 is SGHAT, CDR2 FQNNGV.

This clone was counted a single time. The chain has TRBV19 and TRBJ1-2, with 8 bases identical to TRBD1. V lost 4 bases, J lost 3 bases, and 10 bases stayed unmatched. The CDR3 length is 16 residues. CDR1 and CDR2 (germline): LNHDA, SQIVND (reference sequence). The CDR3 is CASSKLTGGFDYGYTF. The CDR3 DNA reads TGTGCCAGTAGTAAACTTACAGGGGGATTCGACTATGGCTACACCTTC.

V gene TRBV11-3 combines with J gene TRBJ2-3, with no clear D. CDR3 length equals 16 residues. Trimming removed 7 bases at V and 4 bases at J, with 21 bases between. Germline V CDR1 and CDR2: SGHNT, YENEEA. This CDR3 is CASTPDGGAVADTQYF. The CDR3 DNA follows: TGTGCCAGCACCCCAGATGGCGGAGCTGTCGCAGATACGCAGTATTTT. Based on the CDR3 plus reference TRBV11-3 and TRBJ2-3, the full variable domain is EAGVVQSPRYKIIEKKQPVAFWCNPISGHNTLYWYLQNLGQGPELLIRYENEEAVDDSQLPKDRFSAERLKGVDSTLKIQPAELGDSAVYLCASTPDGGAVADTQYFGPGTRLTVL.

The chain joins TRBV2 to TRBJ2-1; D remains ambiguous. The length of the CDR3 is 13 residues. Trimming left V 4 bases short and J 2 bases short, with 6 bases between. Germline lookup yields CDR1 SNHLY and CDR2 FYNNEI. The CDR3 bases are TGTGCCAGCAGTGTCGGCACCTACAATGAGCAGTTCTTC. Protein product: CASSVGTYNEQFF.

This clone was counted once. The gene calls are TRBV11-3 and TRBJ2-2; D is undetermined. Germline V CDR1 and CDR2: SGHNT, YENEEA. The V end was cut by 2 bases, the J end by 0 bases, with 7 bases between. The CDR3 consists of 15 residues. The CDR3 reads CASSLTGANTGELFF. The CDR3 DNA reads TGTGCCAGCAGCTTAACTGGGGCGAACACCGGGGAGCTGTTTTTT.